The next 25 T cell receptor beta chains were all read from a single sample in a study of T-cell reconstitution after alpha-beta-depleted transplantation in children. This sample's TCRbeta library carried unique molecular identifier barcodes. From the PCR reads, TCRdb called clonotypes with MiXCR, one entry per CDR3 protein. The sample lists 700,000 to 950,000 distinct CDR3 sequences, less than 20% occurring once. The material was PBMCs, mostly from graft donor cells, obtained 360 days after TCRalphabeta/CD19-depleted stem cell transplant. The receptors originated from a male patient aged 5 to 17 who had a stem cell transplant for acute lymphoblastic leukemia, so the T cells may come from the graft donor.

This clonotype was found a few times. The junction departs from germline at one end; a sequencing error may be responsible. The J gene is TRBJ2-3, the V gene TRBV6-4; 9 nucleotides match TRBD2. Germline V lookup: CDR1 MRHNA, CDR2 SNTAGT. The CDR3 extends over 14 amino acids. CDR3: CASSDSPSGNHLLF. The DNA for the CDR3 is TGTGCCAGCAGTGACTCTCCTAGCGGGAATCACCTATTGTTT.

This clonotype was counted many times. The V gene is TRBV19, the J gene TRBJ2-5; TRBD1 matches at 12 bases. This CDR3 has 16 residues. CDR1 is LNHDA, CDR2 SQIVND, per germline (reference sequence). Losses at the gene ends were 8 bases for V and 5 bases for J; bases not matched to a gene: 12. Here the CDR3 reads CASGGLGTGGRETQYF. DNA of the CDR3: TGTGCCAGTGGAGGCCTCGGGACAGGGGGCAGGGAGACCCAGTACTTC.

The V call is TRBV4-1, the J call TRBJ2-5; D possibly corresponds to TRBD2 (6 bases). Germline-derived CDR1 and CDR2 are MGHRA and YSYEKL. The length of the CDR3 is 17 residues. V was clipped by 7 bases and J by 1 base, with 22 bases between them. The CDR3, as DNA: TGCGCCAGCAAGGAAAGGGACTGGGGAATTCTCCAAGAGACCCAGTACTTC. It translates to CASKERDWGILQETQYF.

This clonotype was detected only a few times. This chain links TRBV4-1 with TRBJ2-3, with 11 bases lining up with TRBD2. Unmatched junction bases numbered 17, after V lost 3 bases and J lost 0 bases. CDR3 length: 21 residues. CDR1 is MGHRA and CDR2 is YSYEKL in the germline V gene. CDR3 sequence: CASSQGTRLAGQTRSTDTQYF. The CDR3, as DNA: TGCGCCAGCAGCCAGGGGACAAGACTAGCGGGACAAACCCGCAGCACAGATACGCAGTATTTT.

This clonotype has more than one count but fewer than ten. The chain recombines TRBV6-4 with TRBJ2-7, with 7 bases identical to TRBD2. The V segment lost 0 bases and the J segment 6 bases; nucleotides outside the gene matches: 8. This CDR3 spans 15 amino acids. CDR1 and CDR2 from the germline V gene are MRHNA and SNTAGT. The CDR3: CASSDSHGTTIEQYF. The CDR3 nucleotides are TGTGCCAGCAGTGACTCGCATGGGACTACAATCGAGCAGTACTTC.

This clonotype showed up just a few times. The DNA of the CDR3 is TGTGCCAGCAGTTATAGCTGGGACTTCGCGAACACCGGGGAGCTGTTTTTT. Translating gives CASSYSWDFANTGELFF. The rearrangement uses TRBV6-5 and TRBJ2-2; D is perhaps TRBD2 (6 bases). From germline, CDR1 is MNHEY and CDR2 SVGAGI. Between the trimmed V and J ends, which lost 3 bases and 0 bases, there was a span of 14 bases. The CDR3 consists of 17 residues.

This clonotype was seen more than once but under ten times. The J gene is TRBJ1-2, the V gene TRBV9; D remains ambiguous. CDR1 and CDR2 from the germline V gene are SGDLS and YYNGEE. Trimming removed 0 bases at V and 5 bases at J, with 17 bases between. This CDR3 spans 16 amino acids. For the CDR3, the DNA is TGTGCCAGCAGCGTAGGCTTTCTAGGACCCTTATATGGCTACACCTTC. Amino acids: CASSVGFLGPLYGYTF.

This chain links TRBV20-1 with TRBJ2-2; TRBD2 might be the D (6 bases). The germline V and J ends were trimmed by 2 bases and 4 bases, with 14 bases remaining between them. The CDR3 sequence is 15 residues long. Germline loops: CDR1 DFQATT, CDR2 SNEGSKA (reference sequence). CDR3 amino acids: CSARSARESTGELFF. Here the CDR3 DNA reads TGCAGTGCTAGATCGGCCCGGGAGAGCACCGGGGAGCTGTTTTTT.

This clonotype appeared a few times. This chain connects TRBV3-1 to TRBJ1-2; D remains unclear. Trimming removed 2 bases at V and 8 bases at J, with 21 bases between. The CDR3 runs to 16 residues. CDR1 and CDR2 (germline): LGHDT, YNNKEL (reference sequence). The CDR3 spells CASSQTPLDGSLGYTF. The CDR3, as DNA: TGTGCCAGCAGCCAAACCCCCCTGGACGGCTCTCTCGGCTACACCTTC.

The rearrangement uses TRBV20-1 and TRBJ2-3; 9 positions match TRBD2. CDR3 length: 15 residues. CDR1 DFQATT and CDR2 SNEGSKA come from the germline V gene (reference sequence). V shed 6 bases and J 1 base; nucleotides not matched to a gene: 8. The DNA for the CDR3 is TGCAGTGCCAGACTTAGCGGGAGAGGCACAGATACGCAGTATTTT. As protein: CSARLSGRGTDTQYF.

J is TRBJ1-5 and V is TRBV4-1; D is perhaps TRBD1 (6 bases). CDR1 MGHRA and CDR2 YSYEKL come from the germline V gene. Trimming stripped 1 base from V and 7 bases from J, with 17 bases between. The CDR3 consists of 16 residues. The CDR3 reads CASSQVAGAERQPQHF. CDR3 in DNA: TGCGCCAGCAGCCAAGTGGCGGGGGCTGAGAGACAGCCCCAGCATTTT.

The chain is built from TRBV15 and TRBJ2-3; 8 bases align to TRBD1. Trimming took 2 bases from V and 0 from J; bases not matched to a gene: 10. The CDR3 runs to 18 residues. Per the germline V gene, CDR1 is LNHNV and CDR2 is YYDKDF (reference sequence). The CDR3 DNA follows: TGTGCCACCAGCAGAACAATCCCGACAGGGGCTAGCACAGATACGCAGTATTTT. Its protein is CATSRTIPTGASTDTQYF. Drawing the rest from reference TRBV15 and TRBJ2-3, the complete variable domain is DAMVIQNPRYQVTQFGKPVTLSCSQTLNHNVMYWYQQKSSQAPKLLFHYYDKDFNNEADTPDNFQSRRPNTSFCFLDIRSPGLGDTAMYLCATSRTIPTGASTDTQYFGPGTRLTVL.

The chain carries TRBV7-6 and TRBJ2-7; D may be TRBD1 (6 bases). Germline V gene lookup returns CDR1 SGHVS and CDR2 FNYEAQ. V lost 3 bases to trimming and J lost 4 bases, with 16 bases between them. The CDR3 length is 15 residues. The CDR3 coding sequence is TGTGCCAGCAGCTTTGCCGATGGGGGCTTTTACGAGCAGTACTTC. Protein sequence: CASSFADGGFYEQYF.

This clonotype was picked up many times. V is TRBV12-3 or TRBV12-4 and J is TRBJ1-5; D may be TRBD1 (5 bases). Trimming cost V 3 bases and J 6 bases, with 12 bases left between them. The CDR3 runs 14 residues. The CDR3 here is CASSFGGGAQPQHF. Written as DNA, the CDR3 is TGTGCCAGCAGTTTCGGTGGAGGGGCTCAGCCCCAGCATTTT.

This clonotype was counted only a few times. DNA of the CDR3: TGTGCCAGCCCCACCGGGACTACCTACGAGCAGTACTTC. As protein: CASPTGTTYEQYF. The gene calls are TRBV27 and TRBJ2-7; 7 bases align to TRBD2. The CDR3 covers 13 residues. V was pared by 8 bases and J by 2 bases, with 6 bases of the junction left unmatched. Germline CDR1 and CDR2: MNHEY and SMNVEV (reference sequence).

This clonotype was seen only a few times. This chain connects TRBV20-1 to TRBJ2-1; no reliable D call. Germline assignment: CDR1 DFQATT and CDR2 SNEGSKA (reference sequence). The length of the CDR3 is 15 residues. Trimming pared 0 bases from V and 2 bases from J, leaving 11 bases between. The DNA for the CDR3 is TGCAGTGCTAGAGATAGGAACATAACCTACAATGAGCAGTTCTTC. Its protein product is CSARDRNITYNEQFF.

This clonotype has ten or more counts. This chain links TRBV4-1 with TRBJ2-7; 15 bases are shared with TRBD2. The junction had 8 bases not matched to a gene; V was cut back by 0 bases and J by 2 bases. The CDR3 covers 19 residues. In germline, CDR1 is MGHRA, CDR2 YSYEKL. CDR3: CASSQDSGLAGGRAYEQYF. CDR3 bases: TGCGCCAGCAGCCAAGATAGCGGACTAGCGGGAGGGAGGGCCTACGAGCAGTACTTC.

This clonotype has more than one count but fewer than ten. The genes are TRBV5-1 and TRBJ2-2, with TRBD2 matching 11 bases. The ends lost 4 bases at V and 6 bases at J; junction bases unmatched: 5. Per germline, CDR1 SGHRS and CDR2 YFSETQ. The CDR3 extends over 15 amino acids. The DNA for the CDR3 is TGCGCCAGCAGCGACAAACTAGCGGGAGCCGGGGAGCTGTTTTTT. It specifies CASSDKLAGAGELFF.

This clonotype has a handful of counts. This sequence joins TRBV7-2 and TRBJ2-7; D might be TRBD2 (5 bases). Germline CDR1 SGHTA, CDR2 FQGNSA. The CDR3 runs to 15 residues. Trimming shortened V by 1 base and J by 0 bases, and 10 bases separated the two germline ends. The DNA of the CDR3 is TGTGCCAGCAGCTTAGGCAGCGGATACTCCTACGAGCAGTACTTC. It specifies CASSLGSGYSYEQYF.

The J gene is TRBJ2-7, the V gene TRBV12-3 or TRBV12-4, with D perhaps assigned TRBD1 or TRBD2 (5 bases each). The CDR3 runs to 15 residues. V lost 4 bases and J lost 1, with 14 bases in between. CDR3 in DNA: TGTGCCAGCAGTTGGACAAGGGGAGCGTCCTACGAGCAGTACTTC. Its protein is CASSWTRGASYEQYF.

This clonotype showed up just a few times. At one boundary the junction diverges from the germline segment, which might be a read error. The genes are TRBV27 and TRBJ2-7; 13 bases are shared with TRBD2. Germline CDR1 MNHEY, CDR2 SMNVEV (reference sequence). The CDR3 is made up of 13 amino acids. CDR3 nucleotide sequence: TGTGCCAGCAGTTTGGTCCCAGGACTAGCGGGAGACTTC. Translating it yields CASSLVPGLAGDF.

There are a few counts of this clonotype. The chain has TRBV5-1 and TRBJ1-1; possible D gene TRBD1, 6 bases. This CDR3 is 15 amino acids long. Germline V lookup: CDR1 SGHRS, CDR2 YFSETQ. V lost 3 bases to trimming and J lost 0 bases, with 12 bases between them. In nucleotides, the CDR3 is TGCGCCAGCAGCTCTCAACAGGGTTTGAACACTGAAGCTTTCTTT. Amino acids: CASSSQQGLNTEAFF.

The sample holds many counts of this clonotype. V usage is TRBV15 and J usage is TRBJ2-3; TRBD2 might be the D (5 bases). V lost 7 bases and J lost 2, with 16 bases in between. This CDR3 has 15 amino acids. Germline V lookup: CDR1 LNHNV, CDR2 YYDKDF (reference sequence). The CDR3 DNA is TGTGCCACCAAGTCGGAGCGGACTTACACAGATACGCAGTATTTT. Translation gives CATKSERTYTDTQYF.

The CDR3 DNA reads as TGTGCCAGCAGTCCTGGACTAGCGGGACGGGGGACCTACGAGCAGTACTTC. This sequence encodes CASSPGLAGRGTYEQYF. The rearrangement links TRBV11-2 to TRBJ2-7; 12 bases map to TRBD2. V was clipped by 6 bases and J by 2 bases; unmatched bases: 11. The CDR3 is 17 amino acids. CDR1 SGHAT and CDR2 FQNNGV come from the germline V gene.

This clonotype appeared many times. The CDR3 coding sequence is TGCAGCGTTGAAGATCCGACTAGCGGGAGCTCACTTTCCAACAATGAGCAGTTCTTC. This gives the protein CSVEDPTSGSSLSNNEQFF. The chain recombines TRBV29-1 with TRBJ2-1, with 12 nucleotides matching TRBD2. Germline CDR1 SQVTM, CDR2 ANQGSEA. The CDR3 contains 19 residues. Trimming cost V 0 bases and J 5 bases; bases outside gene matches: 14.